This T cell receptor (beta chain) was captured by sequencing in a study of blood T cell repertoires in COVID-19 (dated by TCRdb to about 2020). About the study as a whole: Samples from collaborators originated in the United States, Italy and Spain and spanned both the acute and convalescent phases of COVID-19. The repertoires were released in a freely available public database meant as a resource for research on the immune response to SARS-CoV-2. The dataset comprised deeply sampled blood TCRbeta repertoires from subjects exposed to, actively infected with, or recovered from COVID-19. The samples were drawn from two sources: the first 160 participants of the ongoing ImmuneRACE study, and over 1,000 subjects contributed by 6 global collaborators. The prospective study material was composed of cDNA or gDNA derived from T cells, B-cell-depleted T cells, or PBMCs. Where HLA class I and class II types were available, the types were taken from metadata supplied by the sample provider, not from assay-based typing. Nearly every sample came with metadata listing a de-identified subject ID, COVID-19 status, age in years and sex.

As regards this clone: Its antigen is still unknown. It has no much larger one-base neighbor in the sample; base qualities were not kept.

Collaborating institutions collected whole blood in K2EDTA tubes following their own protocols. Collaborator samples were shipped for TCRbeta analysis as frozen whole blood, isolated PBMCs, or DNA extracted from either sample type. General conclusions and limits of the study: The quantity of clinical and demographic metadata differed by source and by participant and was supplied without curation.

For CDR1 and CDR2, the germline V gene lists KGHSH and LQKENI. After removal of 1 base from V and 6 bases from J, the junction retains 0 bases not matched to a gene. The CDR3 runs 13 amino acids, cysteine and phenylalanine included. Only the CDR3 DNA stays, 39 bases, in frame from base 1. TCRbeta CDR3 regions were amplified from genomic DNA by means of the immunoSEQ Assay, a bias-controlled multiplex PCR. The authors' analysis ran thus. Nucleated cell counts per sample were estimated from amplification of reference gene primers within the assay. Sequence reads were collapsed and filtered to measure the absolute abundance of every unique TCRbeta CDR3 rearrangement. For each sample, productive Simpson clonality was calculated as the square root of Simpson's diversity index over productive rearrangements. TCRdb limited this immuneACCESS table to in-frame rearrangements with V and J called. A share of clones is missing; checked studies link under half to unresolved V genes, and the rest is unexplained. Clonal size and the V and J genes are those of that table, whereas D and trimming came from the DNA. The sample has under 350,000 clones on record, about 89% of them singletons. Of the sample, approximately 4.3% falls within the top ten clones.

The TCR sequence derives from a man aged 40-55 years with acute or convalescent COVID-19. The sequenced sample consisted of peripheral blood. The receptor chain draws on TRBV18 and TRBJ2-7, with 10 middle bases fitting TRBD1. Here the CDR3 is given as CASSPRTGGEQYF. The nucleotide sequence reads TGTGCCAGCTCACCACGGACAGGGGGCGAGCAGTACTTC.